This T cell receptor (beta chain) is drawn from a study of T cell responses to AZD1222 COVID-19 vaccine. The protocol was immunoSEQ multiplex PCR, while the TCRdb copy is restricted to in-frame clones and leaves out a portion. Found here are under 150,000 clones, around four fifths of them singletons; the top ten hold about 4%. This clone was detected a few times. Its antigen is unknown. Germline loops: CDR1 SGHVS, CDR2 FNYEAQ. CDR3 length equals 17 residues. The V and J ends lost 5 bases and 2 bases, in that order; junction bases with no gene match: 9. Whole-study findings and limits: Just a handful of people given AZD1222 tested seropositive at baseline. The study found Spike-specific TCR breadth and depth rose after two AZD1222 doses.

The TCR originated in an adult in good health. The chain couples TRBV7-6 to TRBJ1-3; 10 nucleotides line up with TRBD1. This specimen consisted of peripheral blood, obtained on day 0 of MenACWY control vaccination. CDR3 protein: CASSPKGQGDAGNTIYF. CDR3 in DNA: TGTGCCAGCAGCCCAAAAGGACAGGGGGATGCTGGAAACACCATATATTTT. The full variable domain, with the rest looked up from reference TRBV7-6 and TRBJ1-3, is GAGVSQSPRYKVTKRGQDVALRCDPISGHVSLYWYRQALGQGPEFLTYFNYEAQQDKSGLPNDRFSAERPEGSISTLTIQRTEQRDSAMYRCASSPKGQGDAGNTIYFGEGSWLTVV.